This T cell receptor (beta chain) appears in the sequencing data of a study of cytomegalovirus exposure and HLA in healthy donors. Study overall: In a later analysis, the roughly 120 validation repertoires were reported to have used the same platform as the approximately 690 first-cohort repertoires. General observations from the study: In vitro assays verified that a few CMV-associated chains recognized CMV antigens specifically. Usually a TCR sequence was rare, but some public TCRs were found in many donors.

Details on this clone: No antigen is known for it.

The repertoire was sequenced with immunoSEQ multiplex PCR; TCRdb's copy has only in-frame clones and lacks some. The table lists 65,000 to 90,000 clones, 85% to 90% of them singletons. Trimming at V came to 6 bases and at J to 2 bases, leaving 4 bases not matched to a gene. CDR3 length equals 14 residues. Germline CDR1 is MNHEY and CDR2 is SVGAGI. This chain joins TRBV6-5 and TRBJ1-1; 9 positions match TRBD1. Sequencing was performed on PBMCs. The source is a woman under 30 in good health and CMV-seropositive. CDR3 sequence (DNA): TGTGCCAGCAGGACCACAGGGGGCAACACTGAAGCTTTCTTT. Translation: CASRTTGGNTEAFF.